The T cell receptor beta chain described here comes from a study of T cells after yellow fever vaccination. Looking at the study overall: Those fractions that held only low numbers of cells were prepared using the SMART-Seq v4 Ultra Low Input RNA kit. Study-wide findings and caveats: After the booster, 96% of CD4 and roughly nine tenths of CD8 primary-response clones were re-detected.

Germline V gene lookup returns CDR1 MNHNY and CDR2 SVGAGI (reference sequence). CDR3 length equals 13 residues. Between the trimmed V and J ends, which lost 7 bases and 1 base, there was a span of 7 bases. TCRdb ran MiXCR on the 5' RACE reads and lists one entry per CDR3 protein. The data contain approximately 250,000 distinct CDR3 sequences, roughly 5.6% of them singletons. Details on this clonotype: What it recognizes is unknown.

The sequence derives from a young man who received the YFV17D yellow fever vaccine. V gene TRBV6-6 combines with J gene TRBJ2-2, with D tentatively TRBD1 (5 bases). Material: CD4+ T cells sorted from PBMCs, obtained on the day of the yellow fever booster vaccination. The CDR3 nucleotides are TGTGCCAGCAACAGGATGAACACCGGGGAGCTGTTTTTT. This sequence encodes CASNRMNTGELFF.